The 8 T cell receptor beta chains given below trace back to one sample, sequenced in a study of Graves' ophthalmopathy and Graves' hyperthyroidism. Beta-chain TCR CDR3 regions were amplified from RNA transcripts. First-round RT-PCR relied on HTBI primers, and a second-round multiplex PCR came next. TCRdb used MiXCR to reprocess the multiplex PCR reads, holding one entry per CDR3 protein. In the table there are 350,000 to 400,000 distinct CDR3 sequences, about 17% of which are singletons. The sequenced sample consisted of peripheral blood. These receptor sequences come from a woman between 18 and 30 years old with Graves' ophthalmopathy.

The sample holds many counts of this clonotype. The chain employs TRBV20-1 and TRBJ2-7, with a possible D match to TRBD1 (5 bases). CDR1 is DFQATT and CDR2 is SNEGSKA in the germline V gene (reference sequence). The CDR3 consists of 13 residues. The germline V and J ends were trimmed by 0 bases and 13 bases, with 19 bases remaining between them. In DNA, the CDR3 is TGCAGTGCTAGAGATTTGGCTAACGGCCAGGGATACTTC. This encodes CSARDLANGQGYF.

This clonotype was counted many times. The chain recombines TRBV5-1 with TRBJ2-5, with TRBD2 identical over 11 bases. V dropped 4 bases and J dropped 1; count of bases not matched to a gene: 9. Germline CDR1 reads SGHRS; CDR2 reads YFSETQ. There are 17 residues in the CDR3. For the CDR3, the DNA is TGCGCCAGCAGCCACGGGACTAGCGGAACAGCCCAAGAGACCCAGTACTTC. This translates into CASSHGTSGTAQETQYF.

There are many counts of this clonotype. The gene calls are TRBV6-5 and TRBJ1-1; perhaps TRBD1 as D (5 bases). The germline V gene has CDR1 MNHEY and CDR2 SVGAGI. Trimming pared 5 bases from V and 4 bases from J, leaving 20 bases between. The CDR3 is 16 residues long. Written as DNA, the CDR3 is TGTGCCAGCAGTCCCCAGGGAACCACCCTGAGCACTGAAGCTTTCTTT. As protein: CASSPQGTTLSTEAFF.

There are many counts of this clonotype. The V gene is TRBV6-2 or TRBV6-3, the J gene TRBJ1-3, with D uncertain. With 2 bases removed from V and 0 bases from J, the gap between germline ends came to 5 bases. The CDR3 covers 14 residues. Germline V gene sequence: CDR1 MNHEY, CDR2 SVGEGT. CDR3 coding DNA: TGTGCCAGCAGTTACGAGGTCTCTGGAAACACCATATATTTT. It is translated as CASSYEVSGNTIYF.

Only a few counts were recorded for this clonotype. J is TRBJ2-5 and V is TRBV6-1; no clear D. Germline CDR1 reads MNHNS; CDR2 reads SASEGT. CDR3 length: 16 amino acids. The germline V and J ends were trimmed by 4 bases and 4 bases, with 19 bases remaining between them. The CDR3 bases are TGTGCCAGCAGTGCCTTGGTTGGCAGCCCAACAGAGACCCAGTACTTC. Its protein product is CASSALVGSPTETQYF.

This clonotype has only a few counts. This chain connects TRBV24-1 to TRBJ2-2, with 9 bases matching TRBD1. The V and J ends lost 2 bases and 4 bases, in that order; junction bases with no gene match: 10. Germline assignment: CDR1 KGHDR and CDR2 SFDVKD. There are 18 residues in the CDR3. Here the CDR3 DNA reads TGTGCCACCAGTGATTCCCGGCGGGGGACAGGGAGCACCGGGGAGCTGTTTTTT. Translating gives CATSDSRRGTGSTGELFF.

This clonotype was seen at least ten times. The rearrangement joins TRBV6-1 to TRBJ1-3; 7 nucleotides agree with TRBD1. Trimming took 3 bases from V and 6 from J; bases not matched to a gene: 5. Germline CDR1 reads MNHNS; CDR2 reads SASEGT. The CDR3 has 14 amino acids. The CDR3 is CASSERQGANTIYF. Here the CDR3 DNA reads TGTGCCAGCAGTGAGAGACAGGGTGCAAACACCATATATTTT.

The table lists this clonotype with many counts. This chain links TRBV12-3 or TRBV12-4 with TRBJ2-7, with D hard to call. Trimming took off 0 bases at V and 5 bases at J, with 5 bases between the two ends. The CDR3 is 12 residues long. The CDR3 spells CASSLAGHEQYF. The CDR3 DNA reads TGTGCCAGCAGTTTAGCAGGGCACGAGCAGTACTTC.